Below are 31 T cell receptor beta chains sequenced from a single sample in a study of OX40 agonist ivuxolimab in advanced cancers. Libraries were prepared through the immunoSEQ multiplex PCR assay. The table was pulled from immuneACCESS by TCRdb, which kept in-frame rearrangements only. Such tables lose some clones; where checked, under half of the loss comes from unresolved V genes, and the rest has no known cause. Present in this sample are 9,000 to 13,000 clones, about 77% of which were seen just once. The top ten clonotypes cover roughly 32% of the sample. Specimen: CD4+ or CD8+ T cells sorted from blood, collected in a trial of the OX40 agonist ivuxolimab. The source is an adult with an advanced solid tumor such as melanoma, head and neck, liver or kidney cancer.

The V and J genes are TRBV6-6 and TRBJ1-1; TRBD1 aligns across 7 bases. This CDR3 is built from 15 residues. Losses at the gene ends were 6 bases for V and 1 base for J; bases not matched to a gene: 8. CDR1 is MNHNY and CDR2 is SVGAGI in the germline V gene (reference sequence). The CDR3 nucleotides are TGTGCCAGCAGGGCCAAGACAGGGTGGAACACTGAAGCTTTCTTT. This gives the protein CASRAKTGWNTEAFF.

This clone is medium-sized. CDR3 region: CASSPQGGESYGYTF. The CDR3 coding sequence is TGTGCCAGCAGCCCCCAGGGAGGGGAAAGCTATGGCTACACCTTC. The chain employs TRBV9 and TRBJ1-2; TRBD1 might be the D (5 bases). The CDR3 runs 15 residues. Germline CDR1 and CDR2: SGDLS and YYNGEE. V lost 4 bases, J lost 4 bases, and 17 bases lay in between.

CDR3 nucleotide sequence: TGCGCCAGCAGCCGGGGGCGGGGCTATGGCTACACCTTC. This gives the protein CASSRGRGYGYTF. The chain recombines TRBV4-1 with TRBJ1-2, with D possibly being TRBD1 (6 bases). The CDR3 length is 13 residues. Germline values: CDR1 MGHRA, CDR2 YSYEKL. V was shortened by 4 bases and J by 4 bases, with 10 bases between the two germline ends.

V gene TRBV10-3 combines with J gene TRBJ1-3, with D possibly matching TRBD1 (5 bases). Trimming took 6 bases from V and 6 from J, leaving 15 bases between them. Germline lookup yields CDR1 ENHRY and CDR2 SYGVKD. CDR3 length: 14 residues. CDR3 residues: CAISPGPETNTIYF. The CDR3 DNA is TGTGCCATCAGCCCGGGACCCGAGACAAACACCATATATTTT.

V gene TRBV7-9 combines with J gene TRBJ2-2; 8 bases line up with TRBD1. With 3 bases clipped from V and 2 bases from J, the junction kept 5 bases outside the gene matches. Germline CDR1 is SEHNR and CDR2 is FQNEAQ (reference sequence). This CDR3 spans 16 amino acids. The CDR3, as DNA: TGTGCCAGCAGCTTGCCCGGACAGGGTAACACCGGGGAGCTGTTTTTT. This codes for CASSLPGQGNTGELFF.

V usage is TRBV4-3 and J usage is TRBJ1-5; D is perhaps TRBD1 (6 bases). V was shortened by 4 bases and J by 0 bases, with 10 bases between the two germline ends. Per germline, CDR1 LGHNA and CDR2 YSLEER. The CDR3 consists of 15 residues. The CDR3 loop reads CASSPGEHSNQPQHF. As DNA, the CDR3 is TGCGCCAGCAGCCCAGGGGAGCATAGCAATCAGCCCCAGCATTTT.

In regard to this clone: Germline and junction disagree at one end, which may indicate a read error. The V gene is TRBV5-3, the J gene TRBJ1-1; D remains ambiguous. TRBV5-3 is designated an ORF whose function remains uncertain. The CDR3 is 13 residues long. CDR3 DNA sequence: TGTGCCAGCAGCTTTCCCTCTGGTCCTGAAGCTTTCTTT. Its translation: CASSFPSGPEAFF.

The chain is built from TRBV6-1 and TRBJ1-1; 10 bases are shared with TRBD1. V lost 8 bases and J lost 5; bases outside the gene matches: 2. CDR3 length: 12 amino acids. Per the germline V gene, CDR1 is MNHNS and CDR2 is SASEGT. CDR3 sequence reads: CASGTGVTEAFF. In nucleotides, the CDR3 is TGTGCCAGCGGGACAGGGGTAACTGAAGCTTTCTTT.

This chain links TRBV7-8 with TRBJ2-3, with unresolved D. From germline, CDR1 is SGHVS and CDR2 FQNEAQ. This CDR3 is built from 15 residues. V was shortened by 5 bases and J by 5 bases, with 17 bases between the two germline ends. CDR3 in amino acids: CASSPTQREKDTQYF. Here the CDR3 DNA reads TGTGCCAGCAGCCCGACCCAGAGAGAAAAAGATACGCAGTATTTT.

V usage is TRBV28 and J usage is TRBJ1-5, with 8 positions matching TRBD1. The CDR3 consists of 20 residues. The V and J ends lost 6 bases and 2 bases, in that order; junction bases with no gene match: 21. Germline assignment: CDR1 MDHEN and CDR2 SYDVKM. The CDR3 DNA follows: TGTGCCAGCAGCCCCCTTTTCGGAAACAGGGGGGCGGTGGGCAATCAGCCCCAGCATTTT. It encodes CASSPLFGNRGAVGNQPQHF.

This clone showed up just once. This chain joins TRBV27 and TRBJ1-5; D not resolved. V was shortened by 2 bases and J by 0 bases, with 5 bases between the two germline ends. CDR3 length equals 14 residues. Germline V gene data show CDR1 as MNHEY and CDR2 as SMNVEV (reference sequence). The CDR3: CASSLTSSNQPQHF. CDR3 sequence (DNA): TGTGCCAGCAGTTTAACGAGTAGCAATCAGCCCCAGCATTTT.

By share of the sample, this clone is medium-sized. This sequence joins TRBV25-1 and TRBJ2-7, with D unresolved. V was trimmed by 4 bases and J by 5 bases, leaving 15 bases between them. Germline V gene lookup returns CDR1 MGHDK and CDR2 SYGVNS. This CDR3 comprises 14 residues. Here the CDR3 reads CASSGSWGNDEQYF. The DNA of the CDR3 is TGTGCCAGCAGTGGGTCTTGGGGTAATGACGAGCAGTACTTC.

In the case of this clone: The sample contains more than one DNA sequence encoding this CDR3. The chain combines TRBV2 with TRBJ1-5, with a weak D call TRBD1 (6 bases). Trimming took 5 bases from V and 4 from J, leaving 18 bases between them. The CDR3 length is 16 residues. Germline V gene lookup returns CDR1 SNHLY and CDR2 FYNNEI. The CDR3 here is CASSPRGARSNQPQHF. The CDR3 DNA follows: TGTGCCAGCAGTCCCCGGGGGGCCCGGAGTAATCAGCCCCAGCATTTT. Full variable domain (outside the CDR3, taken from reference TRBV2 and TRBJ1-5): EPEVTQTPSHQVTQMGQEVILRCVPISNHLYFYWYRQILGQKVEFLVSFYNNEISEKSEIFDDQFSVERPDGSNFTLKIRSTKLEDSAMYFCASSPRGARSNQPQHFGDGTRLSIL.

The chain is built from TRBV10-3 and TRBJ2-7, with 12 bases identical to TRBD2. With 6 bases clipped from V and 2 bases from J, the junction kept 17 bases outside the gene matches. The CDR3 consists of 19 residues. Germline CDR1 is ENHRY and CDR2 is SYGVKD. The CDR3 nucleotides are TGTGCCATCAGGGCCCCCACCATGACTAGCGGGAGAGATACCTACGAGCAGTACTTC. Residues: CAIRAPTMTSGRDTYEQYF.

This clone was picked up one time. CDR3 DNA: TGTGCCAGCTCACCTCGGACTAGCGGGGGAGAAGAGACCCAGTACTTC. The encoded protein is CASSPRTSGGEETQYF. The chain joins TRBV18 to TRBJ2-5; TRBD2 agrees at 13 bases. This CDR3 comprises 16 residues. CDR1 and CDR2 from the germline V gene are KGHSH and LQKENI. V was pared by 3 bases and J by 3 bases, with 4 bases of the junction left unmatched.

In regard to this clone: A much larger clone lies one base from this, so it may be a read error. The CDR3 is CAGSAPGTVNTGELFF. CDR3 nucleotides: TGTGCCGGCAGCGCCCCCGGGACAGTCAACACCGGGGAGCTGTTTTTT. The chain employs TRBV9 and TRBJ2-2; 7 nucleotides match TRBD1. The germline gives CDR1 SGDLS, CDR2 YYNGEE. The CDR3 totals 16 residues.

The gene calls are TRBV7-8 and TRBJ2-1; 7 bases are shared with TRBD2. Germline V gene lookup returns CDR1 SGHVS and CDR2 FQNEAQ. Germline trimming cut 4 bases from V and 0 bases from J; bases unmatched to any gene: 3. The CDR3 runs to 15 residues. In DNA, the CDR3 is TGTGCCAGCAGCTCACTAGCGTCCTCCTACAATGAGCAGTTCTTC. Protein product: CASSSLASSYNEQFF.

The chain employs TRBV6-5 and TRBJ1-1; weak D call: TRBD1 (6 bases). The CDR3 has 11 residues. Trimming cost V 5 bases and J 10 bases, with 11 bases left between them. CDR1 is MNHEY, CDR2 SVGAGI, per germline. In nucleotides, the CDR3 is TGTGCCAGCAGTGGGGGACACACAGCTTTCTTT. Encoded protein: CASSGGHTAFF.

The chain recombines TRBV27 with TRBJ2-1; D possibly corresponds to TRBD1 (5 bases). The ends were cut back, 9 bases at V and 0 bases at J, with 12 bases in the middle. The germline CDR1 and CDR2 sequences are MNHEY and SMNVEV (reference sequence). CDR3 size: 14 residues. The CDR3 DNA follows: TGTGCCAGGGATCATGACAGCTCCTACAATGAGCAGTTCTTC. It is translated as CARDHDSSYNEQFF.

In this sample, this clone turned up once. The chain joins TRBV4-2 to TRBJ1-2; D gene uncertain. Trimming took 0 bases from V and 2 from J, leaving 13 bases between them. This CDR3 is built from 16 residues. The V gene's germline CDR1 is LGHNA and CDR2 YNFKEQ. The CDR3 sequence: CASSQELASPNYGYTF. CDR3 sequence (DNA): TGTGCCAGCAGCCAAGAGTTGGCCAGTCCCAACTATGGCTACACCTTC.

The chain joins TRBV10-3 to TRBJ1-6, with TRBD1 matching 9 bases. Germline lookup yields CDR1 ENHRY and CDR2 SYGVKD. This CDR3 is built from 17 residues. Trimming removed 1 base from V and 5 bases from J; junction bases left unmatched: 6. As DNA, the CDR3 is TGTGCCATCAGTGAGTTTCGGACAGGGGCGGATAATTCACCCCTCCACTTT. It codes for CAISEFRTGADNSPLHF.

V is TRBV19 and J is TRBJ1-1, with D maybe TRBD1 (5 bases). Trimming took 5 bases from V and 0 from J, leaving 22 bases between them. The CDR3 consists of 18 residues. Per germline, CDR1 LNHDA and CDR2 SQIVND (reference sequence). The CDR3 loop reads CASSSTREGPGLNTEAFF. The CDR3 DNA sequence: TGTGCCAGTAGTTCCACTCGGGAAGGGCCGGGGCTGAACACTGAAGCTTTCTTT.

V and J are TRBV4-1 and TRBJ2-7; possible D gene TRBD1, 5 bases. The CDR3 is 15 amino acids. The ends were cut back, 0 bases at V and 4 bases at J, with 13 bases in the middle. Germline CDR1 is MGHRA and CDR2 is YSYEKL. The CDR3 reads CASSQEGQGAYEQYF. CDR3 nucleotides: TGCGCCAGCAGCCAAGAAGGGCAGGGCGCGTACGAGCAGTACTTC.

The chain employs TRBV7-3 and TRBJ2-1; no firm D call. The CDR3 loop spans 12 amino acids. Germline-derived CDR1 and CDR2 are SGHTA and FQGTGA. Trimming removed 2 bases from V and 9 bases from J, with 8 bases in between. CDR3 sequence reads: CASSLDLREQFF. Written as DNA, the CDR3 is TGTGCCAGCAGCTTAGATCTCCGTGAGCAGTTCTTC.

This clone was recorded once. The J gene is TRBJ1-2, the V gene TRBV11-2; D call uncertain. Trimming cost V 4 bases and J 14 bases, with 14 bases left between them. Per the germline V gene, CDR1 is SGHAT and CDR2 is FQNNGV. The CDR3 spans 11 residues. For the CDR3, the DNA is TGTGCCAGCAGCTCAGGCCTATTTGGGACCTTC. Residues: CASSSGLFGTF.

The chain recombines TRBV7-2 with TRBJ1-3; D perhaps matches TRBD1 (5 bases). This CDR3 has 16 residues. Germline lookup yields CDR1 SGHTA and CDR2 FQGNSA. V lost 2 bases, J lost 6 bases, and 17 bases lay in between. The CDR3 DNA reads as TGTGCCAGCAGCTTAAATCCGGGGGAAATGGAAAACACCATATATTTT. Translation gives CASSLNPGEMENTIYF.

This rearrangement joins TRBV28 to TRBJ2-2; D is unresolved. The CDR3 runs 15 residues. Per germline, CDR1 MDHEN and CDR2 SYDVKM. The V end was cut by 6 bases, the J end by 0 bases, with 11 bases between. CDR3 loop: CASSPGASNTGELFF. The CDR3 DNA follows: TGTGCCAGCAGCCCCGGAGCCTCGAACACCGGGGAGCTGTTTTTT. Based on the CDR3 plus reference TRBV28 and TRBJ2-2, the full variable domain is DVKVTQSSRYLVKRTGEKVFLECVQDMDHENMFWYRQDPGLGLRLIYFSYDVKMKEKGDIPEGYSVSREKKERFSLILESASTNQTSMYLCASSPGASNTGELFFGEGSRLTVL.

This chain joins TRBV28 and TRBJ2-5; maybe TRBD1 (5 bases). The V gene lost 3 bases and the J gene lost 7 bases, with 15 bases spanning the gap. CDR1 is MDHEN, CDR2 SYDVKM, per germline. This CDR3 region has 14 residues. The CDR3 here is CASSFRTSLSTQYF. Here the CDR3 DNA reads TGTGCCAGCAGTTTTAGGACAAGTCTCTCGACCCAGTACTTC.

The rearrangement joins TRBV19 to TRBJ2-6; TRBD1 matches at 9 bases. J lost 2 bases, V lost 7 bases, and 12 bases had no gene match. In germline, CDR1 is LNHDA, CDR2 SQIVND (reference sequence). CDR3 size: 18 residues. This chain's CDR3 is CASTKGTGSTPGANVLTF. The CDR3, as DNA: TGTGCCAGTACAAAAGGGACAGGGAGTACCCCTGGGGCCAACGTCCTGACTTTC. The full variable domain, with the rest looked up from reference TRBV19 and TRBJ2-6, is DGGITQSPKYLFRKEGQNVTLSCEQNLNHDAMYWYRQDPGQGLRLIYYSQIVNDFQKGDIAEGYSVSREKKESFPLTVTSAQKNPTAFYLCASTKGTGSTPGANVLTFGAGSRLTVL.

V usage is TRBV5-1 and J usage is TRBJ2-7; 7 bases line up with TRBD2. The CDR3 sequence is 14 residues long. V shed 2 bases, J shed 6 bases, and the junction held 8 bases outside the gene matches. Germline V CDR1 and CDR2: SGHRS, YFSETQ. CDR3 nucleotide sequence: TGCGCCAGCAGCTTCGGCTACGGGGGGTTCGAGCAGTACTTC. Translated, it gives CASSFGYGGFEQYF. Filled out from reference TRBV5-1 and TRBJ2-7, the complete variable domain reads KAGVTQTPRYLIKTRGQQVTLSCSPISGHRSVSWYQQTPGQGLQFLFEYFSETQRNKGNFPGRFSGRQFSNSRSEMNVSTLELGDSALYLCASSFGYGGFEQYFGPGTRLTVT.

The J gene is TRBJ2-7, the V gene TRBV19; 7 positions match TRBD1. Germline-derived CDR1 and CDR2 are LNHDA and SQIVND (reference sequence). The junction had 4 bases not matched to a gene; V was cut back by 3 bases and J by 2 bases. The CDR3 is made up of 14 amino acids. This chain's CDR3 is CASSIRDSTYEQYF. CDR3 bases: TGTGCCAGTAGTATCCGGGACAGCACCTACGAGCAGTACTTC.